Each of the 31 T cell receptor beta chains below was sequenced from the same sample in a study of T-cell memory formation after mild COVID-19. One entry per CDR3 protein results from TCRdb running MiXCR on the 5' RACE reads. The repertoire holds around 300,000 distinct CDR3 sequences, with approximately 12% as singletons. Sequencing was carried out using PBMCs or a T cell subset sorted from them (not recorded which). These receptors came from a man between 18 and 35 years old who had mild COVID-19 (a few samples of this study predate the infection). Cell type and time point are not known.

The chain combines TRBV12-3 or TRBV12-4 with TRBJ1-4; unclear D gene. Trimming removed 5 bases from V and 5 bases from J, with 6 bases in between. This CDR3 spans 12 amino acids. The CDR3 protein is CASSPFNEKLFF. The CDR3 nucleotides read TGTGCCAGCAGTCCATTCAATGAAAAACTGTTTTTT.

The chain couples TRBV4-1 to TRBJ1-2; perhaps TRBD1 as D (5 bases). V lost 1 base, J lost 7 bases, and 7 bases lay in between. The V gene's germline CDR1 is MGHRA and CDR2 YSYEKL. There are 12 residues in the CDR3. The CDR3 coding sequence is TGCGCCAGCAGCCAAGGCGGGGGTGGCTACACCTTC. This translates into CASSQGGGGYTF.

This clonotype is labeled as medium-sized (0.01 to 0.1%). The chain combines TRBV5-1 with TRBJ2-3; 13 bases are shared with TRBD2. The CDR3 spans 17 residues. With 3 bases clipped from V and 4 bases from J, the junction kept 8 bases outside the gene matches. The V gene's germline CDR1 is SGHRS and CDR2 YFSETQ. The chain's CDR3 is CASSSLGTSGGADTQYF. In DNA, the CDR3 is TGCGCCAGCAGCTCTTTAGGTACTAGCGGGGGGGCAGATACGCAGTATTTT.

This clonotype came up a few times. This chain joins TRBV21-1 and TRBJ2-7; the table's D call TRBD1 went unverified against the DNA. TRBV21-1 counts as a pseudogene. There are 11 residues in the CDR3. For the CDR3, the DNA is TGTGCCGAACCGGGAGCATACGAGCAGTACGTC. It codes for CAEPGAYEQYV.

The rearrangement links TRBV6-6 to TRBJ2-1, with D perhaps matching TRBD2 (6 bases). V was cut by 7 bases and J by 7 bases, with 20 bases left in between. Germline V CDR1 and CDR2: MNHNY, SVGAGI (reference sequence). This CDR3 spans 15 amino acids. CDR3 DNA: TGTGCCAGCACCACGCAGGGAGGACTTAGGAATGAGCAGTTCTTC. This translates into CASTTQGGLRNEQFF.

Only one count was recorded for this clonotype. V gene TRBV5-6 combines with J gene TRBJ1-2; 9 positions agree with TRBD1. Looked up from germline, CDR1 is SGHDT and CDR2 is YYEEEE. The CDR3 runs 14 residues. With V trimmed by 4 bases and J by 8 bases, 9 bases remained unmatched. As DNA, the CDR3 is TGTGCCAGCAGCCCGACAGGGGGTGAGGGAGGCTACACCTTC. It yields the protein CASSPTGGEGGYTF.

The chain recombines TRBV7-9 with TRBJ1-5, with a weak D call TRBD1 (5 bases). This CDR3 contains 14 residues. V lost 4 bases and J 6 bases, leaving 13 bases between the germline ends. Germline assignment: CDR1 SEHNR and CDR2 FQNEAQ (reference sequence). Here the CDR3 DNA reads TGTGCCAGCAGCTCTGAAGTCGGGGGTCAGCCCCAGCATTTT. Amino acid sequence: CASSSEVGGQPQHF. The complete variable domain, with remaining parts taken from reference TRBV7-9 and TRBJ1-5, reads DTGVSQNPRHKITKRGQNVTFRCDPISEHNRLYWYRQTLGQGPEFLTYFQNEAQLEKSRLLSDRFSAERPKGSFSTLEIQRTEQGDSAMYLCASSSEVGGQPQHFGDGTRLSIL.

The chain combines TRBV7-6 with TRBJ2-6; TRBD1 or TRBD2 may be the D gene (5 bases each). The ends were cut back, 6 bases at V and 0 bases at J, with 18 bases in the middle. The germline CDR1 and CDR2 sequences are SGHVS and FNYEAQ. CDR3 size: 18 residues. CDR3 coding DNA: TGTGCCAGCAGTCCAATTCCGGGACGGTTCTCTGGGGCCAACGTCCTGACTTTC. Its translation is CASSPIPGRFSGANVLTF.

This clonotype was counted between two and nine times. The CDR3 bases are TGTGCCAGCAGTGAGTCCTCAGGGGACGAGCAGTACGTC. Its protein is CASSESSGDEQYV. The J gene is TRBJ2-7, the V gene TRBV6-5, with D possibly being TRBD1 (6 bases). Germline loops: CDR1 MNHEY, CDR2 SVGAGI. V lost 5 bases and J lost 5, with 13 bases in between. The CDR3 is 13 amino acids.

This clonotype was seen a handful of times. This may arise from a read error, as a much more abundant clone is one base away. The rearrangement joins TRBV28 to TRBJ2-2; no reliable D call. This CDR3 is built from 12 residues. V shed 0 bases and J shed 4 bases, with 0 bases lying between them. Per germline, CDR1 MDHEN and CDR2 SYDVKM. The CDR3 DNA is TGTGCCAGCAGTTTATGCACCGGGGAGCTGTTTTTT. This translates into CASSLCTGELFF.

This clonotype was detected a few times. J is TRBJ2-3 and V is TRBV15; D unclear. The CDR3 has 13 residues. Per germline, CDR1 LNHNV and CDR2 YYDKDF (reference sequence). The V and J ends lost 4 bases and 4 bases respectively, with 9 bases between them. CDR3 nucleotides: TGTGCCACCAGCACCCTGACCTCAGATACGCAGTATTTT. This gives the protein CATSTLTSDTQYF.

This clonotype was counted at least ten times. V usage is TRBV7-2 and J usage is TRBJ2-3; 13 positions agree with TRBD2. Germline assignment: CDR1 SGHTA and CDR2 FQGNSA. This CDR3 is built from 16 residues. The V gene end was trimmed by 4 bases and the J gene end by 6 bases; junction bases not matched to a gene: 7. The CDR3 DNA follows: TGTGCCAGCAGCTCACGGACTAGCGGGGGCGGGGATACGCAGTATTTT. It encodes CASSSRTSGGGDTQYF.

J is TRBJ2-7 and V is TRBV7-8; TRBD1 or TRBD2 may be the D gene (5 bases each). CDR3 length: 14 residues. V was clipped by 0 bases and J by 6 bases, with 12 bases between them. The V gene's germline CDR1 is SGHVS and CDR2 FQNEAQ. This CDR3 reads CASSLATSGSEQYV. In DNA, the CDR3 is TGTGCCAGCAGCTTAGCCACGTCAGGGAGCGAGCAGTACGTC.

The chain carries TRBV14 and TRBJ2-1, with TRBD1 identical over 7 bases. Germline CDR1 reads SGHDN; CDR2 reads FVKESK. V was clipped by 7 bases and J by 4 bases; unmatched bases: 13. This CDR3 is 16 amino acids long. The CDR3 protein is CASTPLEDRLYNEQFF. CDR3 DNA: TGTGCCAGCACCCCCCTCGAGGACAGGTTGTACAATGAGCAGTTCTTC.

This clonotype has at least ten counts. CDR3 coding DNA: TGTGCCAGTAGTATATCATCTCAGGGGGACTATGGCTACACCTTC. It specifies CASSISSQGDYGYTF. The chain is built from TRBV19 and TRBJ1-2; 7 nucleotides align to TRBD1. The trim removed 2 bases at V and 3 bases at J, leaving 6 bases unmatched. This CDR3 comprises 15 residues. Germline V CDR1 and CDR2: LNHDA, SQIVND (reference sequence).

The rearrangement uses TRBV19 and TRBJ2-2; 7 bases match TRBD1. Germline trimming cut 5 bases from V and 9 bases from J; bases unmatched to any gene: 12. The CDR3 consists of 15 residues. Germline V CDR1 and CDR2: LNHDA, SQIVND (reference sequence). CDR3 in DNA: TGTGCCAGTAGTCTTACAGGACAGGAACACCGGGAGCTGTTTTTT. It specifies CASSLTGQEHRELFF. Filled out from reference TRBV19 and TRBJ2-2, the complete variable domain reads DGGITQSPKYLFRKEGQNVTLSCEQNLNHDAMYWYRQDPGQGLRLIYYSQIVNDFQKGDIAEGYSVSREKKESFPLTVTSAQKNPTAFYLCASSLTGQEHRELFFGEGSRLTVL.

The V and J genes are TRBV20-1 and TRBJ1-2, with D uncertain. The CDR3 is made up of 15 amino acids. Looked up from germline, CDR1 is DFQATT and CDR2 is SNEGSKA (reference sequence). Trimming shortened V by 6 bases and J by 4 bases, and 21 bases separated the two germline ends. The CDR3 DNA sequence: TGCAGTGCGGGCGGGTGGAGCCCTAAGAGCTATGGCTACACCTTC. Translation gives CSAGGWSPKSYGYTF.

In this sample, this clonotype turned up a few times. This chain links TRBV29-1 with TRBJ2-7; the match to TRBD1 covers 10 bases. Per the germline V gene, CDR1 is SQVTM and CDR2 is ANQGSEA. The CDR3 runs 13 residues. The V and J ends lost 5 bases and 6 bases, in that order; junction bases with no gene match: 7. CDR3 in DNA: TGCAGCGTTTCCGGGACAGGGGTGCCCGAGCAGTACTTC. Its protein product is CSVSGTGVPEQYF.

The table lists this clonotype with a few counts. The chain links TRBV29-1 to TRBJ2-7, with D uncertain. The CDR3 runs to 15 residues. The V end lost 2 bases, the J end lost 0 bases, and 14 bases lay between the germline ends. Germline loops: CDR1 SQVTM, CDR2 ANQGSEA. CDR3 in amino acids: CSVEKAASDSYEQYF. The CDR3 region has the DNA TGCAGCGTTGAAAAGGCAGCTTCTGACTCCTACGAGCAGTACTTC.

The chain combines TRBV30 with TRBJ2-7; 7 positions agree with TRBD1. There are 13 residues in the CDR3. Germline CDR1 and CDR2: GTSNPN and SVGIG (reference sequence). After removal of 0 bases from V and 3 bases from J, the junction contained 2 bases not matched to a gene. The CDR3 nucleotides are TGTGCCTGGAGTGTAAACAGGGGCTACGAGCAGTACTTC. It specifies CAWSVNRGYEQYF.

This clonotype was seen only a few times. J is TRBJ1-1 and V is TRBV24-1, with 9 bases fitting TRBD1. V shed 6 bases and J 5 bases; nucleotides not matched to a gene: 9. This CDR3 comprises 15 residues. Per germline, CDR1 KGHDR and CDR2 SFDVKD. CDR3 amino acids: CATSSATGGLTEAFF. In nucleotides, the CDR3 is TGTGCCACCAGTTCGGCTACAGGGGGCTTAACTGAAGCTTTCTTT.

CDR3 bases: TGTGCCAGCGGACTAGCGGGGGCCGGAACCCTCACAGATACGCAGTATTTT. This sequence encodes CASGLAGAGTLTDTQYF. The V call is TRBV2, the J call TRBJ2-3; TRBD2 matches at 13 bases. Trimming cost V 8 bases and J 2 bases; bases outside gene matches: 10. CDR3 size: 17 residues. CDR1 is SNHLY, CDR2 FYNNEI, per germline.

This clonotype was detected a few times. The chain is built from TRBV12-3 or TRBV12-4 and TRBJ2-5; maybe TRBD2 (5 bases). V dropped 6 bases and J dropped 5 bases, with 19 bases sitting between them. The CDR3 extends over 15 amino acids. CDR3 nucleotide sequence: TGTGCCAGCAGCATCCGACTACAACTGTGGGAGACCCAGTACTTC. Translation gives CASSIRLQLWETQYF.

This clonotype was counted between two and nine times. The genes are TRBV20-1 and TRBJ2-4; 9 nucleotides line up with TRBD2. J was trimmed by 1 base and V by 7 bases; bases with no gene match: 8. CDR3 length equals 15 residues. Germline CDR1 is DFQATT and CDR2 is SNEGSKA (reference sequence). The CDR3 region is CSGAAGGEAKNIQYF. CDR3 DNA: TGCAGTGGTGCAGCGGGGGGAGAGGCCAAAAACATTCAGTACTTC.

The chain uses TRBV15 and TRBJ2-5; D is tentatively TRBD1 or TRBD2 (6 bases each). The germline CDR1 and CDR2 sequences are LNHNV and YYDKDF (reference sequence). The CDR3 totals 15 residues. V shed 4 bases and J shed 4 bases, with 16 bases lying between them. The CDR3 reads CATSNGNGGGETQYF. The CDR3 DNA reads as TGTGCCACCAGCAATGGTAACGGAGGGGGAGAGACCCAGTACTTC.

This clonotype was picked up a small number of times. The genes are TRBV15 and TRBJ1-6, with D tentatively TRBD1 (5 bases). In germline, CDR1 is LNHNV, CDR2 YYDKDF (reference sequence). Trimming took 6 bases from V and 0 from J, leaving 6 bases between them. This CDR3 is 14 amino acids long. CDR3 in DNA: TGTGCCACCAGAGGGGTCTCCTATAATTCACCCCTCCACTTT. This encodes CATRGVSYNSPLHF.

V gene TRBV5-1 combines with J gene TRBJ2-1, with TRBD2 matching 11 bases. CDR1 is SGHRS and CDR2 is YFSETQ in the germline V gene. This CDR3 is built from 17 residues. Trimming took 4 bases from V and 0 from J; bases not matched to a gene: 6. CDR3 sequence: CASSQGTSGLSYNEQFF. DNA of the CDR3: TGCGCCAGCAGCCAAGGGACTAGCGGCCTCTCCTACAATGAGCAGTTCTTC.

This clonotype has at least ten counts. The chain uses TRBV9 and TRBJ2-1; TRBD2 might be the D (6 bases). Germline CDR1 reads SGDLS; CDR2 reads YYNGEE. V was shortened by 5 bases and J by 3 bases, with 15 bases between the two germline ends. There are 15 residues in the CDR3. The DNA for the CDR3 is TGTGCCAGCAGTCCCTGGCGGGGAAACTACAATGAGCAGTTCTTC. Protein: CASSPWRGNYNEQFF.

V usage is TRBV20-1 and J usage is TRBJ1-6; maybe TRBD1 (6 bases). This CDR3 region has 13 residues. The ends were cut back, 5 bases at V and 9 bases at J, with 14 bases in the middle. Per the germline V gene, CDR1 is DFQATT and CDR2 is SNEGSKA (reference sequence). CDR3 protein: CSAGLEGGSPLHF. CDR3 DNA: TGCAGTGCTGGGCTTGAAGGGGGTTCACCCCTCCACTTT.

The V gene is TRBV4-3, the J gene TRBJ2-7; 11 bases agree with TRBD2. Germline V lookup: CDR1 LGHNA, CDR2 YSLEER. CDR3 length equals 14 residues. With V trimmed by 4 bases and J by 7 bases, 6 bases remained unmatched. For the CDR3, the DNA is TGCGCCAGCAGCCCGAGACTAGCGGGGCGGGAGCAGTACTTC. This encodes CASSPRLAGREQYF.

V usage is TRBV5-1 and J usage is TRBJ2-6, with a tentative D call TRBD2 (7 bases). V was shortened by 4 bases and J by 3 bases, with 11 bases between the two germline ends. The CDR3 has 15 residues. The germline CDR1 and CDR2 sequences are SGHRS and YFSETQ. The DNA for the CDR3 is TGCGCCAGCAGCCTGGGGGGGCGTGGGGCCAACGTCCTGACTTTC. This encodes CASSLGGRGANVLTF.